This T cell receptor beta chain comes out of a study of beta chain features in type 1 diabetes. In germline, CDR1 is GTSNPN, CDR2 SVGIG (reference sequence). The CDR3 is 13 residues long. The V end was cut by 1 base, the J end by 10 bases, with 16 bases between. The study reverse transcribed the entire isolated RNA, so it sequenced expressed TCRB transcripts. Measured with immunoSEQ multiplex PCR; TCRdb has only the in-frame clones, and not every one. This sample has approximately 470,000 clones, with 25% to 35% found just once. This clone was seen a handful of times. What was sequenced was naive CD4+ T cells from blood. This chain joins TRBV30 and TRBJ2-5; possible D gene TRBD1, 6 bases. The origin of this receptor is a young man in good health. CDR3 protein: CAWSAGTPAIQYF. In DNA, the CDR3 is TGTGCCTGGAGTGCCGGGACACCGGCAATCCAGTACTTC.